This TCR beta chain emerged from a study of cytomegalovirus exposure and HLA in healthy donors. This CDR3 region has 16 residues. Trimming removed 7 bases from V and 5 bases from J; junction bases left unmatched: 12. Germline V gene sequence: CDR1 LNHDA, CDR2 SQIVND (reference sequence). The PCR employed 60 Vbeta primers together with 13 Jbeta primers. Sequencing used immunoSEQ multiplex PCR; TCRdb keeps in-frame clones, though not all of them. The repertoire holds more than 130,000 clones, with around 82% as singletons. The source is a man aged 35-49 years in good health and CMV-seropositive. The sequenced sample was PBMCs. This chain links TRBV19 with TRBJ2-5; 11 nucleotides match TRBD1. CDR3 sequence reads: CASKSGQGATKETQYF. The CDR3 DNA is TGTGCCAGTAAGAGTGGACAGGGGGCGACCAAGGAGACCCAGTACTTC.